One and the same sample provided the 20 T cell receptor beta chains below, sequenced in a study of long-term antiretroviral therapy in people with HIV. The run of the v3.0 immunoSEQ assay was at survey level. Libraries were prepared by immunoSEQ multiplex PCR; TCRdb keeps only in-frame clonotypes and omits some of them. The sample carries some 28,000 clones, about 95% recorded once. The sequencing used unsorted PBMCs, collected roughly 6.3 years after starting antiretroviral therapy. The receptors were sampled from a young man with HIV.

The V and J genes are TRBV5-1 and TRBJ2-7; D gene ambiguous. V was pared by 6 bases and J by 0 bases, with 19 bases between. The CDR3 sequence is 16 residues long. Germline assignment: CDR1 SGHRS and CDR2 YFSETQ. The CDR3 region is CASNPSGDTISYEQYF. CDR3 nucleotides: TGCGCCAGCAACCCCTCCGGAGACACGATCTCCTACGAGCAGTACTTC.

J is TRBJ2-1 and V is TRBV7-2; 8 bases are shared with TRBD2. The germline gives CDR1 SGHTA, CDR2 FQGNSA. V gave up 5 bases and J gave up 3 bases; unmatched junction bases: 9. The CDR3 contains 16 residues. The CDR3 protein is CASSLGGLGNYNEQFF. DNA for the CDR3: TGTGCCAGCAGCCTAGGGGGACTAGGCAACTACAATGAGCAGTTCTTC.

The rearrangement uses TRBV6-4 and TRBJ1-1; D remains ambiguous. V was shortened by 6 bases and J by 1 base, with 9 bases between the two germline ends. The CDR3 contains 13 residues. Germline lookup yields CDR1 MRHNA and CDR2 SNTAGT. CDR3 sequence reads: CASSRVPNTEAFF. CDR3 in DNA: TGTGCCAGCAGCCGGGTCCCGAACACTGAAGCTTTCTTT.

The V call is TRBV6-6, the J call TRBJ1-2; no firm D call. The V end lost 10 bases, the J end lost 2 bases, and 11 bases lay between the germline ends. Germline CDR1 reads MNHNY; CDR2 reads SVGAGI (reference sequence). CDR3 length equals 12 residues. This chain's CDR3 is CATKRSNYGYTF. CDR3 DNA sequence: TGTGCCACTAAGCGGAGCAACTATGGCTACACCTTC.

V and J are TRBV5-4 and TRBJ2-5; 10 bases match TRBD2. This CDR3 is built from 13 residues. Per germline, CDR1 SGHNT and CDR2 YYREEE (reference sequence). The V gene end was trimmed by 4 bases and the J gene end by 3 bases; junction bases not matched to a gene: 0. CDR3 sequence (DNA): TGTGCCAGCAGCGGACTAGCGGAAGAGACCCAGTACTTC. This encodes CASSGLAEETQYF.

The chain is built from TRBV4-1 and TRBJ2-7; TRBD2 matches 9 bases. CDR3 length: 16 residues. CDR1 and CDR2 (germline): MGHRA, YSYEKL. Trimming at V came to 0 bases and at J to 5 bases, leaving 8 bases not matched to a gene. The CDR3 is CASSQEGLAGRDEQYF. DNA of the CDR3: TGCGCCAGCAGCCAAGAAGGGCTAGCGGGACGCGACGAGCAGTACTTC.

V and J are TRBV19 and TRBJ1-5; D remains ambiguous. The germline V and J ends were trimmed by 4 bases and 3 bases, with 7 bases remaining between them. Germline CDR1 and CDR2: LNHDA and SQIVND (reference sequence). The CDR3 sequence is 13 residues long. The CDR3 DNA follows: TGTGCCAGTAGTACGTATTACAATCAGCCCCAGCATTTT. Protein sequence: CASSTYYNQPQHF.

The chain employs TRBV19 and TRBJ2-2; the D is unclear. Germline loops: CDR1 LNHDA, CDR2 SQIVND (reference sequence). Trimming shortened V by 11 bases and J by 3 bases, and 16 bases separated the two germline ends. The CDR3 spans 14 residues. The CDR3 region is CAATTGIYTGELFF. The DNA of the CDR3 is TGTGCCGCTACAACGGGTATTTACACCGGGGAGCTGTTTTTT.

V is TRBV7-8 and J is TRBJ2-2, with a tentative D call TRBD1 (6 bases). The CDR3 runs to 17 residues. The germline V gene encodes CDR1 SGHVS and CDR2 FQNEAQ. V was pared by 2 bases and J by 3 bases, with 16 bases between. CDR3 in amino acids: CASSLPGAHRDTGELFF. CDR3 bases: TGTGCCAGCAGCTTACCAGGGGCGCATAGGGACACCGGGGAGCTGTTTTTT.

The chain joins TRBV27 to TRBJ2-7; tentatively, D is TRBD2 (5 bases). Deletions cut 4 bases from V and 3 bases from J, with 22 bases between. Looked up from germline, CDR1 is MNHEY and CDR2 is SMNVEV (reference sequence). CDR3 length: 17 residues. The CDR3 coding sequence is TGTGCCAGCAGTTCCCGATTCTTGACGGACGGGATCTACGAGCAGTACTTC. Translation gives CASSSRFLTDGIYEQYF.

The chain has TRBV7-2 and TRBJ2-5; D may be TRBD2 (5 bases). CDR3 size: 16 residues. V was shortened by 2 bases and J by 1 base, with 14 bases between the two germline ends. The V gene's germline CDR1 is SGHTA and CDR2 FQGNSA. Here the CDR3 DNA reads TGTGCCAGCAGCTTAAATTCCCTAGCTGGCCAAGAGACCCAGTACTTC. Amino acids: CASSLNSLAGQETQYF.

On this clone: Other DNA sequences in this sample translate to the same CDR3. The rearrangement uses TRBV6-6 and TRBJ2-7; D perhaps matches TRBD1 (5 bases). CDR1 is MNHNY and CDR2 is SVGAGI in the germline V gene (reference sequence). The V end lost 0 bases, the J end lost 5 bases, and 11 bases lay between the germline ends. The CDR3 spans 14 residues. The chain's CDR3 is CASSYSPGRDEQYF. The CDR3 DNA follows: TGTGCCAGCAGTTACTCGCCAGGGCGCGACGAGCAGTACTTC.

J is TRBJ1-1 and V is TRBV5-6; TRBD1 matches at 7 bases. Germline values: CDR1 SGHDT, CDR2 YYEEEE. V trimming: 4 bases; J trimming: 0 bases; junction bases outside the gene matches: 3. This CDR3 contains 14 residues. Here the CDR3 reads CASSLGQMNTEAFF. CDR3 DNA: TGTGCCAGCAGCCTGGGACAGATGAACACTGAAGCTTTCTTT.

The CDR3 sequence: CASSEKGWAYEQYF. DNA for the CDR3: TGTGCCAGCAGTGAAAAGGGTTGGGCCTACGAGCAGTACTTC. J is TRBJ2-7 and V is TRBV6-1; D remains ambiguous. The CDR3 has 14 amino acids. V gave up 2 bases and J gave up 2 bases, with 10 bases separating them. From germline, CDR1 is MNHNS and CDR2 SASEGT.

J is TRBJ2-5 and V is TRBV7-9, with TRBD1 matching over 8 bases. CDR3 length: 13 residues. Germline V gives CDR1 SEHNR, CDR2 FQNEAQ (reference sequence). V shed 5 bases, J shed 3 bases, and the junction held 2 bases outside the gene matches. The CDR3 DNA sequence: TGTGCCAGCAGCCCAGGGGGCGAAGAGACCCAGTACTTC. Protein sequence: CASSPGGEETQYF. Combining the CDR3 with reference TRBV7-9 and TRBJ2-5 gives the whole variable domain DTGVSQNPRHKITKRGQNVTFRCDPISEHNRLYWYRQTLGQGPEFLTYFQNEAQLEKSRLLSDRFSAERPKGSFSTLEIQRTEQGDSAMYLCASSPGGEETQYFGPGTRLLVL.

This chain connects TRBV6-6 to TRBJ1-1; 8 bases map to TRBD1. Germline V CDR1 and CDR2: MNHNY, SVGAGI (reference sequence). Germline trimming cut 6 bases from V and 5 bases from J; bases unmatched to any gene: 11. This CDR3 spans 15 amino acids. This CDR3 is CASRNTTGGLTEAFF. Here the CDR3 DNA reads TGTGCCAGCAGAAACACAACAGGGGGATTAACTGAAGCTTTCTTT.

The rearrangement uses TRBV7-3 and TRBJ1-2; D not certain. The germline V and J ends were trimmed by 1 base and 0 bases, with 9 bases remaining between them. The CDR3 length is 15 residues. Germline CDR1 SGHTA, CDR2 FQGTGA. CDR3 coding DNA: TGTGCCAGCAGCTTAAGCTCCCAGTCTAACTATGGCTACACCTTC. This sequence encodes CASSLSSQSNYGYTF.

This chain uses TRBV5-1 with TRBJ1-1; D is unresolved. Germline V gene data show CDR1 as SGHRS and CDR2 as YFSETQ. There are 13 residues in the CDR3. Trimming stripped 5 bases from V and 0 bases from J, with 8 bases between. The CDR3 sequence: CASREPMNTEAFF. The CDR3 DNA sequence: TGCGCCAGCAGAGAACCGATGAACACTGAAGCTTTCTTT.

This chain links TRBV5-6 with TRBJ1-5; 7 bases map to TRBD1. The CDR3 runs to 14 residues. V lost 3 bases to trimming and J lost 4 bases; unmatched junction nucleotides: 4. Germline lookup yields CDR1 SGHDT and CDR2 YYEEEE. The CDR3 loop reads CASSWTGENQPQHF. The CDR3 nucleotides are TGTGCCAGCAGCTGGACAGGAGAAAATCAGCCCCAGCATTTT.

The genes are TRBV10-3 and TRBJ1-4; TRBD1 matches at 7 bases. This CDR3 has 15 residues. After removal of 0 bases from V and 4 bases from J, the junction contained 2 bases not matched to a gene. Germline lookup yields CDR1 ENHRY and CDR2 SYGVKD. CDR3 bases: TGTGCCATCAGTGAGTCAAGGGGGCATAATGAAAAACTGTTTTTT. Protein product: CAISESRGHNEKLFF.